The count of the clone carrying this TCR beta chain is one. The sample belongs to a study of blood T cell repertoires in COVID-19. Across the study: Sample material is recorded as cDNA or gDNA derived from T cells, B-cell-depleted T cells, or PBMCs.

The assay was immunoSEQ multiplex PCR, and TCRdb's table has in-frame clones only and misses some. The sample yields some 150,000 clones, roughly 81% seen once. This receptor was identified in a human donor with acute or convalescent COVID-19. The donor label of this sample is uncertain. Sequencing input: peripheral blood.

CDR3 in DNA: TGTGCCAGCAGCGGGGCGGGGACAGATACGCAGTATTTT. Its translation: CASSGAGTDTQYF. The chain is built from TRBV14 and TRBJ2-3, with D possibly matching TRBD2 (6 bases). The CDR3 runs to 13 residues. Germline V gene data show CDR1 as SGHDN and CDR2 as FVKESK. Trimming stripped 5 bases from V and 3 bases from J, with 9 bases between.